Listed here is a single TCR beta chain. Antigen specificity is unknown. The data were taken from a study of T cell responses to AZD1222 COVID-19 vaccine. The study's findings and limits: Unmutated variant regions are reportedly the target of nearly half of TCRs that are spike-specific. Donors in the cohort were predominantly white British and more often female, and clonal diversity was possibly underestimated.

Germline V gene data show CDR1 as MGHRA and CDR2 as YSYEKL. V lost 2 bases, J lost 9 bases, and 17 bases lay in between. This CDR3 is 16 amino acids long. Generated by immunoSEQ multiplex PCR, the TCRdb table keeps only in-frame clones and is missing some. The table includes over 120,000 clones, 85% to 95% detected once. The chain joins TRBV4-1 to TRBJ1-6, with no clear D. This TCR came from an adult who had recovered from COVID-19. The specimen comprised peripheral blood, sampled after recovery from COVID-19. CDR3 nucleotides: TGCGCCAGCAGCCAACTTTTAGACACCAAGGGTTCACCCCTCCACTTT. Protein sequence: CASSQLLDTKGSPLHF.